This T cell receptor (beta chain) was profiled in a study of OX40 agonist ivuxolimab in advanced cancers. Background on the study: Averaging about 60 years in age, with a range of about 23 to 85, the cohort was approximately 83% male. Study-level points and caveats: Within 6 weeks, CD4+ and CD8+ blood T cells expanded clonally at 0.1 to 3.0 mg/kg.

Germline-derived CDR1 and CDR2 are SGHTA and FQGNSA. The length of the CDR3 is 14 residues. V lost 4 bases to trimming and J lost 5 bases, with 15 bases between them. This clone was recorded only once. The target antigen is unknown. Data came from immunoSEQ multiplex PCR; TCRdb stores just in-frame clones and leaves some out. The data contain roughly 76,000 clones, around four fifths of them singletons. This chain joins TRBV7-2 and TRBJ2-7, with unresolved D. The material was CD4+ or CD8+ T cells sorted from blood, obtained in a trial of the OX40 agonist ivuxolimab. The TCR sequence derives from an adult with an advanced solid tumor such as melanoma, head and neck, liver or kidney cancer. As DNA, the CDR3 is TGTGCCAGCAGCTACCCCCCGAATAAGGACGAGCAGTACTTC. Translation: CASSYPPNKDEQYF.